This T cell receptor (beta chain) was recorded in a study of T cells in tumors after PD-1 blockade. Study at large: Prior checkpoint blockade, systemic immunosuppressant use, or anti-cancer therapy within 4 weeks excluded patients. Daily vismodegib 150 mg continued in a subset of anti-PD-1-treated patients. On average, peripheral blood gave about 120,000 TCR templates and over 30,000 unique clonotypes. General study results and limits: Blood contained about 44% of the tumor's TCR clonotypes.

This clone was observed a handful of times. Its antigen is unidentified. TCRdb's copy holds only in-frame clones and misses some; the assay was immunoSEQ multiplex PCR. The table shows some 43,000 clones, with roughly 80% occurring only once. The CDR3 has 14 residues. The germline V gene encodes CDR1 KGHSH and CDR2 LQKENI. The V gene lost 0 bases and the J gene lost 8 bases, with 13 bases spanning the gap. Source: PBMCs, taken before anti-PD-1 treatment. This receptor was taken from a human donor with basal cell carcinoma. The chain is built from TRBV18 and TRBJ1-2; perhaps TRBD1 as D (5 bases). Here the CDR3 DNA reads TGTGCCAGCTCACCACCAGGGGCCGGCTTAGGCTACACCTTC. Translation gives CASSPPGAGLGYTF.